This T cell receptor beta chain was sequenced in a study of blood T cells in healthy people across ages. Study background: Researchers report that template switching captured about one barcoded beta molecule per two T cells.

This clonotype was counted a few times. The antigen is not known. Donors were healthy Caucasian individuals from Russia aged about 6 to 90. Alongside a J-beta primer mix, a sample-barcoded 5' primer served in a second PCR lasting roughly 7 to 12 cycles. Each TCR beta cDNA got a 12-nucleotide random molecular identifier. One entry per CDR3 protein, called by TCRdb with MiXCR from the 5' RACE reads. The table has 1.5 million to 2 million distinct CDR3 sequences, about two fifths seen once. CDR1 and CDR2 (germline): MNHEY, SVGAGI. The CDR3 is 15 residues long. V dropped 2 bases and J dropped 7 bases, with 15 bases sitting between them. Study-wide findings and caveats: With age, beta diversity per million T cells declined roughly linearly, significantly by about 37.

Sequences were obtained from blood. The chain has TRBV6-5 and TRBJ1-5; D is undetermined. The sequence was collected from a human donor in good health. The CDR3 nucleotides read TGTGCCAGCAGTTACCGGAGATACGGTGGGCAGCCCCAGCATTTT. It yields the protein CASSYRRYGGQPQHF.